Listed below are T cell receptor beta chains from one sample, sequenced in a study of cytomegalovirus exposure and HLA in healthy donors. Profiled with immunoSEQ multiplex PCR; TCRdb holds only in-frame clones, not every one. The sample comprises approximately 190,000 clones, roughly 70% of which are singletons, and about 1.7% rests with the top ten. Sequencing was done on a sample of PBMCs. These receptors were collected from a woman in her thirties in good health and CMV-seronegative. The CDR3 runs from the conserved cysteine through the conserved F or W. D genes are given only for firm matches. A clone size is listed for some rows: how often the clone was seen (once, few, many), or a class if it is expanded.

cdr3_length: 14
d_call: TRBD2
v_call: TRBV7-2
clone_size: .
j_call: TRBJ2-3
cdr3_aa: CAGGSGASTDTQYF
cdr3_nt: TGTGCCGGGGGTAGCGGGGCGAGCACAGATACGCAGTATTTT

cdr3_length: 16
d_call: TRBD2
v_call: TRBV28
clone_size: .
j_call: TRBJ2-7
cdr3_aa: CASRPGLAGTIYEQYF
cdr3_nt: TGTGCCAGCAGGCCGGGACTAGCGGGGACCATCTACGAGCAGTACTTC

cdr3_length: 13
d_call: .
v_call: TRBV11-3
clone_size: .
j_call: TRBJ2-2
cdr3_aa: CASSYEGGGELFF
cdr3_nt: TGTGCCAGCAGCTACGAGGGTGGCGGGGAGCTGTTTTTT

cdr3_length: 15
d_call: TRBD1
v_call: TRBV6-5
clone_size: .
j_call: TRBJ1-6
cdr3_aa: CASSYGTGRNSPLHF
cdr3_nt: TGTGCCAGCAGTTACGGGACAGGGAGGAATTCACCCCTCCACTTT

cdr3_length: 14
d_call: TRBD2
v_call: TRBV2
clone_size: few
j_call: TRBJ2-7
cdr3_aa: CASSGTSGTYEQYF
cdr3_nt: TGTGCCAGCAGTGGGACTAGCGGAACCTACGAGCAGTACTTC

cdr3_length: 15
d_call: TRBD1
v_call: TRBV5-1
clone_size: .
j_call: TRBJ1-5
cdr3_aa: CASSLTGGSNQPQHF
cdr3_nt: TGCGCCAGCAGCTTGACAGGGGGGAGCAATCAGCCCCAGCATTTT

cdr3_length: 15
d_call: .
v_call: TRBV10-3
clone_size: .
j_call: TRBJ1-3
cdr3_aa: CAISAGQHSGNTIYF
cdr3_nt: TGTGCCATCAGTGCCGGACAGCACTCTGGAAACACCATATATTTT

cdr3_length: 14
d_call: TRBD2
v_call: TRBV6-6
clone_size: .
j_call: TRBJ2-3
cdr3_aa: CASSPSGGTDTQYF
cdr3_nt: TGTGCCAGCAGCCCTAGCGGGGGCACAGATACGCAGTATTTT

cdr3_length: 15
d_call: TRBD2
v_call: TRBV4-3
clone_size: few
j_call: TRBJ2-1
cdr3_aa: CASSQRGLAGSEQFF
cdr3_nt: TGCGCCAGCAGCCAACGGGGACTAGCGGGATCTGAGCAGTTCTTC

cdr3_length: 16
d_call: .
v_call: TRBV7-2
clone_size: .
j_call: TRBJ2-5
cdr3_aa: CASSLAEGAPHSTQYF
cdr3_nt: TGTGCCAGCAGCTTAGCGGAAGGGGCACCCCATTCGACCCAGTACTTC

cdr3_length: 15
d_call: TRBD2
v_call: TRBV7-9
clone_size: .
j_call: TRBJ2-1
cdr3_aa: CASSQMGLAYNEQFF
cdr3_nt: TGTGCCAGCAGCCAAATGGGACTAGCCTACAATGAGCAGTTCTTC

cdr3_length: 19
d_call: TRBD2
v_call: TRBV9
clone_size: .
j_call: TRBJ2-1
cdr3_aa: CASSVGDPRREWTYNEQFF
cdr3_nt: TGTGCCAGCAGCGTAGGGGACCCGAGGCGGGAGTGGACCTACAATGAGCAGTTCTTC

cdr3_length: 14
d_call: .
v_call: TRBV11-2
clone_size: once
j_call: TRBJ1-2
cdr3_aa: CASSLDSVGYGYTF
cdr3_nt: TGTGCCAGCAGCTTAGATAGTGTCGGCTATGGCTACACCTTC

cdr3_length: 14
d_call: TRBD1
v_call: TRBV5-1
clone_size: few
j_call: TRBJ1-1
cdr3_aa: CASSLNRGNTEAFF
cdr3_nt: TGCGCCAGCAGCTTGAACAGGGGGAACACTGAAGCTTTCTTT

cdr3_length: 17
d_call: .
v_call: TRBV7-2
clone_size: .
j_call: TRBJ1-3
cdr3_aa: CASSLAFGAGLGNTIYF
cdr3_nt: TGTGCCAGCAGCTTAGCATTTGGGGCAGGGTTGGGAAACACCATATATTTT

cdr3_length: 13
d_call: .
v_call: TRBV7-9
clone_size: once
j_call: TRBJ2-5
cdr3_aa: CASSLGHQETQYF
cdr3_nt: TGTGCCAGCAGCTTAGGGCATCAAGAGACCCAGTACTTC